This paragraph covers one T cell receptor (beta chain) sequence. Its antigen is not known. Cultured CD4+ T cell DNA underwent sequencing with the Oncomine TCR Beta short-read assay. From the PCR reads, TCRdb called clonotypes with MiXCR, one entry per CDR3 protein. The sample lists almost 20,000 distinct CDR3 sequences, under 60% seen once, with 2.5% to 3.5% in the top ten. This sample is drawn from a study of vaccination and CD4 T cells after COVID-19. The treatment: roughly 10-day PBMC culture with coronavirus spike peptide pools or control peptides (ViraFEST assay). V was trimmed by 0 bases and J by 4 bases, leaving 10 bases between them. Germline CDR1 reads SGHDN; CDR2 reads FVKESK. The CDR3 runs to 14 residues.

The clonotype comes from a human donor who had recovered from COVID-19. V gene TRBV14 combines with J gene TRBJ2-7; no reliable D call. Sequences were derived from CD4+ T cells from blood, cultured in vitro, sampled after SARS-CoV-2 vaccination. CDR3 sequence reads: CASSQDLDGYEQYF. The DNA of the CDR3 is TGTGCCAGCAGCCAAGATCTAGACGGTTACGAGCAGTACTTC.